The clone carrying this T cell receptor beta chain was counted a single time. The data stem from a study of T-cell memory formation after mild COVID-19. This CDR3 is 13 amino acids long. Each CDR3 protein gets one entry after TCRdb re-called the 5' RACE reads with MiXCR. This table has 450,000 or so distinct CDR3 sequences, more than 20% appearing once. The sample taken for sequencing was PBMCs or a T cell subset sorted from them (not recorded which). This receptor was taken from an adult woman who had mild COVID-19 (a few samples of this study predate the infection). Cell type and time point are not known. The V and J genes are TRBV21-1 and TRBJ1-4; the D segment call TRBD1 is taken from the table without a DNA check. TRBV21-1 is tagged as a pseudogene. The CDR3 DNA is TGTGCCAGCAGTTTCGGCGCCAATGAAAAACTGTTTTTT. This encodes CASSFGANEKLFF.